This T cell receptor beta chain was sequenced during a study of blood T cell repertoires in COVID-19. The CDR3 spans 17 residues. The protocol was immunoSEQ multiplex PCR, while the TCRdb copy is restricted to in-frame clones and leaves out a portion. The table records over 95,000 clones, around 89% of them present only once. This receptor was identified in a human donor with acute or convalescent COVID-19. The donor label of this sample is uncertain. Material: peripheral blood. The chain combines TRBV7-5 with TRBJ1-4; the table's D call, TRBD1, was not checked against the DNA. TRBV7-5 represents a pseudogene. CDR3 residues: CARSLGTGIATNEKLFF. The CDR3 DNA sequence: TGTGCCAGAAGCTTAGGGACAGGGATTGCAACTAATGAAAAACTGTTTTTT.